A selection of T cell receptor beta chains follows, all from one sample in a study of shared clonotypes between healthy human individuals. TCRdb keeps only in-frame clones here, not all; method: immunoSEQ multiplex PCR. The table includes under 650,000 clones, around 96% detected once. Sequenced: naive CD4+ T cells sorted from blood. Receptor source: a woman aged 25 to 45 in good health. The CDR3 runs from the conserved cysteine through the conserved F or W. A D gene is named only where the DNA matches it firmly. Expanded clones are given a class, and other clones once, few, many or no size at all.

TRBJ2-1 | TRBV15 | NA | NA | TGTGCCACCAGCTCTAGCTACAATGAGCAGTTCTTC | CATSSSYNEQFF
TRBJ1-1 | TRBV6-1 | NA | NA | TGTGCCAGCAGTGAAACAAGTACAGGTGCTGAAGCTTTCTTT | CASSETSTGAEAFF
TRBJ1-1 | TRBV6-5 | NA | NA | TGTGCCAGCAGGGTTGGGGGGTCAACTGAAGCTTTCTTT | CASRVGGSTEAFF
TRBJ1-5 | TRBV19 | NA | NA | TGTGCCAGTAGTCCTCGACAGAACAATCAGCCCCAGCATTTT | CASSPRQNNQPQHF
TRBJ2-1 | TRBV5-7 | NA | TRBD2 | TGTGCCAGCAGCTCGCTTCTAGCGGTGTCCTACAATGAGCAGTTCTTC | CASSSLLAVSYNEQFF
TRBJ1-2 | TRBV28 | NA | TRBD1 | TGTGCCAGCAGTTCCCAAATATCAGGACAGGGGCACTATGGCTACACCTTC | CASSSQISGQGHYGYTF
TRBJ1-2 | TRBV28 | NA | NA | TGTGCCAGCAGTTCATATGACAGAAACTATGGCTACACCTTC | CASSSYDRNYGYTF
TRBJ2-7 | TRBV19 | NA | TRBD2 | TGTGCCACCCCTCCAGGGCTAGCGGGAGGCAAGCAGTACTTC | CATPPGLAGGKQYF
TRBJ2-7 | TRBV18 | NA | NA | TGTGCCAGCTCACCACGGGACTTAGACTACGAGCAGTACTTC | CASSPRDLDYEQYF
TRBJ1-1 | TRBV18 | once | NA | TGTGCCAGCTCACCAACAGCCGTACCCCGGCACACTGAAGCTTTCTTT | CASSPTAVPRHTEAFF
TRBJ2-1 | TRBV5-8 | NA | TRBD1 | TGTGCCAGCAGCAAGGGACAGGGGTCGAGGAGCTCCTACAATGAGCAGTTCTTC | CASSKGQGSRSSYNEQFF
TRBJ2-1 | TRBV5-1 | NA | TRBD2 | TGCGCCAGCAGCTTGGACGCGGGACGGCTAGCGGGAGACCTCATGGACGGTGAGCAGTTCTTC | CASSLDAGRLAGDLMDGEQFF
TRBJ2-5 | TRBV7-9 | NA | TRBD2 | TGTGCCAGCTCTCAATCGGCTAGCGGGAGTCACACCCAGTACTTC | CASSQSASGSHTQYF
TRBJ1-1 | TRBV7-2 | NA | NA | TGTGCCAGCAGCCTCCACCCGCTGGCCTTAACTGAAGCTTTCTTT | CASSLHPLALTEAFF
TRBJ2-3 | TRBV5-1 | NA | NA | TGCGCCAGTACGACCGATAGCACAGATACGCAGTATTTT | CASTTDSTDTQYF
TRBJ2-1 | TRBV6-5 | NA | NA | TGTGCCAGCAACCAACCCTTACCCTACAATGAGCAGTTCTTC | CASNQPLPYNEQFF
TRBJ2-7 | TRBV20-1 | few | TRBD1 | TGCAGTGCCACCGGGACAGGGTTC | CSATGTGF
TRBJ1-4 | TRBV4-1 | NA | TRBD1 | TGCGCCAGCAGCCGGCCGGGACAGGGGGAAAGAAAACTGTTTTTT | CASSRPGQGERKLFF
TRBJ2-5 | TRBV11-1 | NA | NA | TGTGCCAGCAGCTTAGCGGTGGAGCAGTACTTC | CASSLAVEQYF
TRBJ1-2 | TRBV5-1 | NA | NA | TGCGCCAGCAGCCCCCCAGGGGCCCCGGAGGACTACACCTTC | CASSPPGAPEDYTF
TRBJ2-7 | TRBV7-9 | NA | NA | TGTGCCAGCACCTTTGGATCCAACTACGAGCAGTACTTC | CASTFGSNYEQYF
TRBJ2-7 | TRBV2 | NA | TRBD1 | TGTGCCAGCAGTGAAGGGACAGGGGGCATCTACGAGCAGTACTTC | CASSEGTGGIYEQYF
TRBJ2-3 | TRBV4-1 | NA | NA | TGCGCCAGCAGCCAACTCCGAGAGTTCTATTTT | CASSQLREFYF